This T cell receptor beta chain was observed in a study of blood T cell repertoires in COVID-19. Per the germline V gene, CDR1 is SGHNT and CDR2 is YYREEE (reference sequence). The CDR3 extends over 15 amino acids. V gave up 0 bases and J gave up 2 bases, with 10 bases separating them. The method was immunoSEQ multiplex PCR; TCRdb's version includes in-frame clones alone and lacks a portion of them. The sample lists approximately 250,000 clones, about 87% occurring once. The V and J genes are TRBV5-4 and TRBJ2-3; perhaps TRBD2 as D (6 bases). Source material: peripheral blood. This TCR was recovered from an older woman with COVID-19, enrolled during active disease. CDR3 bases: TGTGCCAGCAGCTTGGACGCGGGACCCACAGATACGCAGTATTTT. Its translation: CASSLDAGPTDTQYF.